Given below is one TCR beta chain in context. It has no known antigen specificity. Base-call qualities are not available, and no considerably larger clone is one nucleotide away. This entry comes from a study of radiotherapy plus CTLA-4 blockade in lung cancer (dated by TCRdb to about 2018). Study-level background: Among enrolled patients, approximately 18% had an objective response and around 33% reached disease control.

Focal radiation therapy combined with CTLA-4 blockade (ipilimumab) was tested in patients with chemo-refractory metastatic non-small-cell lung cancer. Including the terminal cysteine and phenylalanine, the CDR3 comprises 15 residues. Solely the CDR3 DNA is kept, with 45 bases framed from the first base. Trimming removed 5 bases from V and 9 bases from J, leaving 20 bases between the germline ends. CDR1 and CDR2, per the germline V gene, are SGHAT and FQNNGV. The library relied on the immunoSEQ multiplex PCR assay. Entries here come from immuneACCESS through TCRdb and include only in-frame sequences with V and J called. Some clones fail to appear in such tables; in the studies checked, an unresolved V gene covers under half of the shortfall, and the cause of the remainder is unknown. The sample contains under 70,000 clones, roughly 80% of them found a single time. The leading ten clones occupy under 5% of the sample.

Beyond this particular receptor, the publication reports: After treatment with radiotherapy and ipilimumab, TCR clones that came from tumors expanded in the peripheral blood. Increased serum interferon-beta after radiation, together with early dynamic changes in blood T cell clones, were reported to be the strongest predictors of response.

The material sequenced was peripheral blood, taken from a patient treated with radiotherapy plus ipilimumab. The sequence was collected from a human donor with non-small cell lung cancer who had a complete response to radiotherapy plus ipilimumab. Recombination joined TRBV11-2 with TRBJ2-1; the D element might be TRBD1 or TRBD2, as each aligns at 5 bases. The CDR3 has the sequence CASSPPGARNGEQFF. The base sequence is TGTGCCAGCAGCCCCCCCGGGGCCCGAAATGGTGAGCAGTTCTTC. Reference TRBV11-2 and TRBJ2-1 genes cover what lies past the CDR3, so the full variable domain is EAGVAQSPRYKIIEKRQSVAFWCNPISGHATLYWYQQILGQGPKLLIQFQNNGVVDDSQLPKDRFSAERLKGVDSTLKIQPAKLEDSAVYLCASSPPGARNGEQFFGPGTRLTVL.